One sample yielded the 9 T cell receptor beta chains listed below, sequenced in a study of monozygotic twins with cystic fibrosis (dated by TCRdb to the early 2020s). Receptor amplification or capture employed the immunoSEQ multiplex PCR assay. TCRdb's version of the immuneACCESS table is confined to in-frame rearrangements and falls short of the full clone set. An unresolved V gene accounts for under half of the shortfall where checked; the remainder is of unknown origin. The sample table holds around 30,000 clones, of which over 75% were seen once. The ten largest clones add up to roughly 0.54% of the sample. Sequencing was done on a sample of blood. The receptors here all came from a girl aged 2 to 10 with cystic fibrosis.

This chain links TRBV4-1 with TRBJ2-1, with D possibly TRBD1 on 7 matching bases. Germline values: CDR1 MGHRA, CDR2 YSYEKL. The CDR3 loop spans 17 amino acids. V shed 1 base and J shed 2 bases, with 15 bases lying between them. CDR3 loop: CASSQVNRGGTYNEQFF. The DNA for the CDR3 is TGCGCCAGCAGCCAAGTGAACAGGGGAGGAACCTACAATGAGCAGTTCTTC.

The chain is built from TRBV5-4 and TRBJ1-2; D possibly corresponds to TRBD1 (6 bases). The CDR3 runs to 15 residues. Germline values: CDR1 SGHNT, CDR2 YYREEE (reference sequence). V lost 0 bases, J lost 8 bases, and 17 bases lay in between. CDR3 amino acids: CASSLAGGLGPGYTF. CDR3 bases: TGTGCCAGCAGCTTGGCCGGGGGGCTAGGGCCGGGCTACACCTTC.

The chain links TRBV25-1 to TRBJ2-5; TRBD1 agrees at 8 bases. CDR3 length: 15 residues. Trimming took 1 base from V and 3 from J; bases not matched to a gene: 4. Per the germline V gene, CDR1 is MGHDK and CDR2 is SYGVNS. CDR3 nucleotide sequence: TGTGCCAGCAGTGAATTCGAGACAGGGGAAGAGACCCAGTACTTC. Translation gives CASSEFETGEETQYF.

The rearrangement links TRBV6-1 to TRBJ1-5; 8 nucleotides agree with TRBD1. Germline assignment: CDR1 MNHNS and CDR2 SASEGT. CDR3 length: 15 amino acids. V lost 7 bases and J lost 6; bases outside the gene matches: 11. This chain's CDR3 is CASTADRALFQPQHF. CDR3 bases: TGTGCCAGCACCGCGGACAGGGCCCTTTTTCAGCCCCAGCATTTT.

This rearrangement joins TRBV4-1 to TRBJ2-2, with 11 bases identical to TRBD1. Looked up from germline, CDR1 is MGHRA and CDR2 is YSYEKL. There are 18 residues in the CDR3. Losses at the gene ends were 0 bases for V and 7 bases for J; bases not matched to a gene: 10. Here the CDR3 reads CASSQEDRGLERVGELFF. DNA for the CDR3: TGCGCCAGCAGCCAAGAGGACAGGGGGCTTGAGAGGGTCGGGGAGCTGTTTTTT.

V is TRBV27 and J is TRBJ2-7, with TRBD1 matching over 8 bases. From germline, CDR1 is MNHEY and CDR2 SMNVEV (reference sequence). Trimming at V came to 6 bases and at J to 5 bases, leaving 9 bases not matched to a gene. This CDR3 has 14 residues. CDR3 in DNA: TGTGCCAGCAGCTCGCAGGGGGCGTGGGACGAGCAGTACTTC. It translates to CASSSQGAWDEQYF.

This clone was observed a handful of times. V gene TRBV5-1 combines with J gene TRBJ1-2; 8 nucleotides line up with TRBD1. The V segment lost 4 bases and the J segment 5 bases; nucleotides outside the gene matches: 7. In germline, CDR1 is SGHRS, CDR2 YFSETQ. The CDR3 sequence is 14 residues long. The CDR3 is CASSQRTGKYGYTF. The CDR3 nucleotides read TGCGCCAGCAGCCAAAGGACAGGGAAGTATGGCTACACCTTC.

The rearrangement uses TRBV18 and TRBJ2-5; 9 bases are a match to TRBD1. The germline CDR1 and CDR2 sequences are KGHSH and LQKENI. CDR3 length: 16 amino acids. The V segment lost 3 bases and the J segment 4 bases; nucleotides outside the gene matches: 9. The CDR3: CASSPRAGQGIETQYF. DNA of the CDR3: TGTGCCAGCTCACCCCGGGCAGGACAGGGGATAGAGACCCAGTACTTC.

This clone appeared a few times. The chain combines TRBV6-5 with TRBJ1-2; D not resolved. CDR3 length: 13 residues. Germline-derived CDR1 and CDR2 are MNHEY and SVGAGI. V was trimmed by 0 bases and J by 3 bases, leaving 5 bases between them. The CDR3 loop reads CASSYSGYYGYTF. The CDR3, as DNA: TGTGCCAGCAGTTACTCGGGGTACTATGGCTACACCTTC.